Below, 7 T cell receptor beta chains from the same sample are listed, as sequenced in a study of blood T cell repertoires in COVID-19. This table comes from immunoSEQ multiplex PCR, and its TCRdb copy is limited to in-frame clones, with some not included. Here the sample spans under 150,000 clones, roughly nine tenths being singletons. Sequencing input: peripheral blood. The receptors derive from a woman aged 55-69 years with active COVID-19.

V is TRBV30 and J is TRBJ1-5; TRBD1 matches at 7 bases. This CDR3 has 13 amino acids. V gave up 5 bases and J gave up 6 bases; unmatched junction bases: 7. Germline values: CDR1 GTSNPN, CDR2 SVGIG (reference sequence). The CDR3 region has the DNA TGTGCCTGGGCAGGGGGGAGTTCTCAGCCCCAGCATTTT. Protein sequence: CAWAGGSSQPQHF.

This clone was found a few times. The gene calls are TRBV4-3 and TRBJ2-5, with D tentatively TRBD1 (6 bases). This CDR3 region has 14 residues. Deletions cut 4 bases from V and 2 bases from J, with 11 bases between. The germline V gene has CDR1 LGHNA and CDR2 YSLEER. Here the CDR3 DNA reads TGCGCCAGCAGCCCCGGACAGTATCAAGAGACCCAGTACTTC. It encodes CASSPGQYQETQYF.

J is TRBJ2-3 and V is TRBV5-1, with 7 bases matching TRBD1. The V gene end was trimmed by 0 bases and the J gene end by 3 bases; junction bases not matched to a gene: 4. There are 15 residues in the CDR3. Germline V gene data show CDR1 as SGHRS and CDR2 as YFSETQ. The CDR3 protein is CASSLEGARTDTQYF. The CDR3 bases are TGCGCCAGCAGCTTGGAGGGGGCGCGAACAGATACGCAGTATTTT. The whole variable domain, filled in from reference TRBV5-1 and TRBJ2-3, reads KAGVTQTPRYLIKTRGQQVTLSCSPISGHRSVSWYQQTPGQGLQFLFEYFSETQRNKGNFPGRFSGRQFSNSRSEMNVSTLELGDSALYLCASSLEGARTDTQYFGPGTRLTVL.

This clone was observed a single time. The V gene is TRBV12-3 or TRBV12-4, the J gene TRBJ2-1, with a tentative D call TRBD2 (5 bases). Trimming shortened V by 6 bases and J by 4 bases, and 10 bases separated the two germline ends. The CDR3 consists of 13 residues. DNA for the CDR3: TGTGCCAGCAGAATCGGACTTTACAATGAGCAGTTCTTC. As protein: CASRIGLYNEQFF.

This clone has more than one count but fewer than ten. The chain's CDR3 is CASRENQPQHF. For the CDR3, the DNA is TGTGCCAGCAGGGAGAATCAGCCCCAGCATTTT. V and J are TRBV3-1 (or the pseudogene TRBV3-2) and TRBJ1-5, with unresolved D. Germline CDR1 is LGHDT and CDR2 is YNNKEL (reference sequence). Trimming stripped 6 bases from V and 4 bases from J, with 4 bases between. CDR3 length: 11 amino acids.

This rearrangement joins TRBV3-1 (or the pseudogene TRBV3-2) to TRBJ1-5; TRBD1 might be the D (6 bases). This CDR3 region has 14 residues. Trimming cost V 3 bases and J 3 bases, with 9 bases left between them. Per the germline V gene, CDR1 is LGHDT and CDR2 is YNNKEL (reference sequence). The CDR3 DNA follows: TGTGCCAGCAGCCACTACAGGGACAATCAGCCCCAGCATTTT. This gives the protein CASSHYRDNQPQHF.

The rearrangement uses TRBV6-5 and TRBJ1-1, with TRBD1 identical over 7 bases. CDR1 is MNHEY, CDR2 SVGAGI, per germline. V lost 6 bases and J lost 1; bases outside the gene matches: 5. CDR3 size: 14 residues. CDR3 sequence (DNA): TGTGCCAGCAGGAGGGACAGTACGAACACTGAAGCTTTCTTT. Protein product: CASRRDSTNTEAFF.